This T cell receptor beta chain appears in the sequencing data of a study of cytomegalovirus exposure and HLA in healthy donors. There are a few counts of this clone. The CDR3 runs to 15 residues. The V and J ends lost 5 bases and 4 bases, in that order; junction bases with no gene match: 10. Germline V CDR1 and CDR2: MGHRA, YSYEKL. It was with 60 Vbeta and 13 Jbeta primers that the PCR ran. Clones were read by immunoSEQ multiplex PCR, and TCRdb kept only the in-frame ones, dropping some. Of under 200,000 clones listed, approximately 80% are singletons. The rearrangement joins TRBV4-1 to TRBJ1-2; 7 bases line up with TRBD1. The sequencing sample was made of PBMCs. This sequence was found in a man aged 25 to 40 in good health and CMV-seronegative. The CDR3 DNA reads TGCGCCAGCAGCAGGGACAGCCCCGGCTCCTATGGCTACACCTTC. Encoded protein: CASSRDSPGSYGYTF.